The 19 T cell receptor beta chains in this list originate from one sample, sequenced in a study of shared clonotypes between healthy human individuals. Sequencing used immunoSEQ multiplex PCR; TCRdb keeps in-frame clones, though not all of them. This sample has about 450,000 clones, with roughly 80% found just once. The sequencing input was PBMCs. All receptors derive from a woman aged 40 to 55 in good health. Some clones in this sample may be carry-over from other donors' samples.

The rearrangement links TRBV10-1 to TRBJ2-7; D possibly matches TRBD1 or TRBD2 (6 bases each). The CDR3 runs to 21 residues. Germline V gene lookup returns CDR1 WNHNN and CDR2 SYGVQD (reference sequence). Trimming took 0 bases from V and 0 from J, leaving 27 bases between them. The CDR3 protein is CASSESPHLNGQPTSSYEQYF. As DNA, the CDR3 is TGCGCCAGCAGTGAGTCCCCCCACTTGAATGGACAGCCGACTAGCTCCTACGAGCAGTACTTC.

CDR3 in amino acids: CASRGDSSYGYTF. CDR3 nucleotides: TGTGCCAGCAGGGGCGACTCCAGCTATGGCTACACCTTC. The chain is built from TRBV7-2 and TRBJ1-2, with no clear D. The CDR3 loop spans 13 amino acids. The germline V and J ends were trimmed by 6 bases and 4 bases, with 12 bases remaining between them. Looked up from germline, CDR1 is SGHTA and CDR2 is FQGNSA.

In this sample, this clone turned up a few times. V is TRBV30 and J is TRBJ2-5, with 9 bases identical to TRBD2. CDR3 length: 14 residues. The germline V gene encodes CDR1 GTSNPN and CDR2 SVGIG (reference sequence). V trimming: 5 bases; J trimming: 4 bases; junction bases outside the gene matches: 8. For the CDR3, the DNA is TGTGCCTGGGACTCCGGGACTAGCAGAGAGACCCAGTACTTC. This codes for CAWDSGTSRETQYF. Complete variable domain (other parts from reference TRBV30 and TRBJ2-5): SQTIHQWPATLVQPVGSPLSLECTVEGTSNPNLYWYRQAAGRGLQLLFYSVGIGQISSEVPQNLSASRPQDRQFILSSKKLLLSDSGFYLCAWDSGTSRETQYFGPGTRLLVL.

The chain is built from TRBV28 and TRBJ2-7; 7 bases map to TRBD1. J was trimmed by 2 bases and V by 2 bases; bases with no gene match: 0. Germline lookup yields CDR1 MDHEN and CDR2 SYDVKM. This CDR3 contains 13 residues. CDR3 loop: CASSLQGAYEQYF. In DNA, the CDR3 is TGTGCCAGCAGTTTACAGGGGGCCTACGAGCAGTACTTC.

J is TRBJ2-1 and V is TRBV6-1; TRBD2 might be the D (5 bases). Trimming cost V 1 base and J 12 bases, with 19 bases left between them. From germline, CDR1 is MNHNS and CDR2 SASEGT. This CDR3 has 15 residues. CDR3 sequence (DNA): TGTGCCAGCAGTGAAGGAGGAGCTCGGGCGGGTGGGCAGTTCTTC. This encodes CASSEGGARAGGQFF.

Concerning this clone: The germline gene is not matched at one end of the junction; a read error may be the cause. The rearrangement links TRBV19 to TRBJ2-4, with TRBD1 identical over 12 bases. Germline CDR1 reads LNHDA; CDR2 reads SQIVND (reference sequence). The CDR3 totals 17 residues. Here the CDR3 reads CASSTIPSTGTGGVVRF. CDR3 nucleotide sequence: TGTGCCAGTAGTACCATCCCCTCTACCGGGACAGGGGGCGTAGTCCGCTTC. Variable domain in full (rest from reference TRBV19 and TRBJ2-4): DGGITQSPKYLFRKEGQNVTLSCEQNLNHDAMYWYRQDPGQGLRLIYYSQIVNDFQKGDIAEGYSVSREKKESFPLTVTSAQKNPTAFYLCASSTIPSTGTGGVVRFGAGTRLSVL.

The genes are TRBV7-9 and TRBJ2-1, with 7 bases that match TRBD2. V dropped 4 bases and J dropped 4; count of bases not matched to a gene: 10. The CDR3 totals 16 residues. In germline, CDR1 is SEHNR, CDR2 FQNEAQ (reference sequence). The chain's CDR3 is CASSSPRSGLYNEQFF. For the CDR3, the DNA is TGTGCCAGCAGCTCCCCGCGTAGCGGGCTATACAATGAGCAGTTCTTC.

The V call is TRBV5-4, the J call TRBJ1-6; 7 bases align to TRBD1. This CDR3 has 16 amino acids. V was clipped by 4 bases and J by 7 bases; unmatched bases: 11. Per germline, CDR1 SGHNT and CDR2 YYREEE (reference sequence). The CDR3 nucleotides read TGTGCCAGCAGCGACGGAAACAGGGGCGGCAATTCACCCCTCCACTTT. It codes for CASSDGNRGGNSPLHF. Using reference TRBV5-4 and TRBJ1-6 for the parts outside the CDR3, the full variable domain is ETGVTQSPTHLIKTRGQQVTLRCSSQSGHNTVSWYQQALGQGPQFIFQYYREEENGRGNFPPRFSGLQFPNYSSELNVNALELDDSALYLCASSDGNRGGNSPLHFGNGTRLTVT.

The chain recombines TRBV4-1 with TRBJ1-3; TRBD1 matches at 7 bases. This CDR3 contains 18 residues. The trim removed 0 bases at V and 0 bases at J, leaving 8 bases unmatched. CDR1 and CDR2 (germline): MGHRA, YSYEKL. In nucleotides, the CDR3 is TGCGCCAGCAGCCAAGATTGGGACAGTAGTCACTCTGGAAACACCATATATTTT. It is translated as CASSQDWDSSHSGNTIYF.

Comments on this clone: Other nucleotide sequences in the sample specify the same CDR3. This chain uses TRBV19 with TRBJ1-1, with a tentative D call TRBD1 (5 bases). CDR1 and CDR2 (germline): LNHDA, SQIVND (reference sequence). The V and J ends lost 4 bases and 1 base respectively, with 7 bases between them. The CDR3 totals 13 residues. The CDR3 bases are TGTGCCAGTAGTACGACAGCGAACACTGAAGCTTTCTTT. Translation: CASSTTANTEAFF.

V usage is TRBV28 and J usage is TRBJ1-2; D is ambiguous. Germline V CDR1 and CDR2: MDHEN, SYDVKM. CDR3 length: 12 residues. CDR3 coding DNA: TGTGGGGTGGCAAACTTGATCTATGGCTACACCTTC. This encodes CGVANLIYGYTF.

The chain links TRBV28 to TRBJ2-7, with 8 bases lining up with TRBD1. Germline-derived CDR1 and CDR2 are MDHEN and SYDVKM. The CDR3 length is 15 residues. Trimming took 0 bases from V and 4 from J; bases not matched to a gene: 5. The CDR3 here is CASSLWAGGQYEQYF. As DNA, the CDR3 is TGTGCCAGCAGTTTATGGGCAGGGGGCCAATACGAGCAGTACTTC.

V usage is TRBV7-8 and J usage is TRBJ1-4; possibly TRBD1 for D (6 bases). CDR1 and CDR2 from the germline V gene are SGHVS and FQNEAQ. CDR3 length: 13 residues. V lost 5 bases to trimming and J lost 8 bases, with 12 bases between them. The CDR3: CASSNRVGEKLFF. CDR3 nucleotides: TGTGCCAGCAGCAACAGGGTAGGGGAAAAACTGTTTTTT. Full variable domain (outside the CDR3, taken from reference TRBV7-8 and TRBJ1-4): GAGVSQSPRYKVAKRGQDVALRCDPISGHVSLFWYQQALGQGPEFLTYFQNEAQLDKSGLPSDRFFAERPEGSVSTLKIQRTQQEDSAVYLCASSNRVGEKLFFGSGTQLSVL.

The chain combines TRBV28 with TRBJ2-1; D is unresolved. Germline CDR1 and CDR2: MDHEN and SYDVKM. This CDR3 has 13 amino acids. The V end lost 2 bases, the J end lost 5 bases, and 7 bases lay between the germline ends. The CDR3 loop is CASSLRPDNEQFF. CDR3 coding DNA: TGTGCCAGCAGTTTAAGGCCCGACAATGAGCAGTTCTTC. Supplemented by reference TRBV28 and TRBJ2-1, the full variable domain reads DVKVTQSSRYLVKRTGEKVFLECVQDMDHENMFWYRQDPGLGLRLIYFSYDVKMKEKGDIPEGYSVSREKKERFSLILESASTNQTSMYLCASSLRPDNEQFFGPGTRLTVL.

There are a few counts of this clone. The CDR3 coding sequence is TGTGCCAGTACTGTGACTAGCGGGAGCTCCGGGGAGCTGTTTTTT. Translation: CASTVTSGSSGELFF. The chain is built from TRBV19 and TRBJ2-2; 12 bases agree with TRBD2. Trimming took 7 bases from V and 6 from J; bases not matched to a gene: 6. This CDR3 spans 15 amino acids. Germline V gene lookup returns CDR1 LNHDA and CDR2 SQIVND (reference sequence). The variable domain in full, with the rest retrieved from reference TRBV19 and TRBJ2-2, is DGGITQSPKYLFRKEGQNVTLSCEQNLNHDAMYWYRQDPGQGLRLIYYSQIVNDFQKGDIAEGYSVSREKKESFPLTVTSAQKNPTAFYLCASTVTSGSSGELFFGEGSRLTVL.

The V gene is TRBV6-1, the J gene TRBJ1-4; D uncertain. This CDR3 is 15 amino acids long. Germline loops: CDR1 MNHNS, CDR2 SASEGT. V shed 8 bases and J shed 0 bases, with 13 bases lying between them. The CDR3 protein is CASARLASTNEKLFF. CDR3 nucleotides: TGTGCCAGCGCAAGGTTGGCATCAACTAATGAAAAACTGTTTTTT.

This clone was counted once. The rearrangement links TRBV11-2 to TRBJ1-1, with D uncertain. This CDR3 has 14 amino acids. Trimming took off 3 bases at V and 1 base at J, with 9 bases between the two ends. The germline V gene encodes CDR1 SGHAT and CDR2 FQNNGV. This CDR3 is CASSFRVWNTEAFF. CDR3 in DNA: TGTGCCAGCAGCTTCCGGGTCTGGAACACTGAAGCTTTCTTT.

The chain employs TRBV30 and TRBJ1-1; D gene uncertain. With 2 bases removed from V and 7 bases from J, the gap between germline ends came to 17 bases. This CDR3 is built from 14 residues. Germline V gene sequence: CDR1 GTSNPN, CDR2 SVGIG (reference sequence). CDR3 amino acids: CAWSRAVQSIEAFF. The CDR3 DNA follows: TGTGCCTGGAGTAGGGCAGTACAATCTATTGAAGCTTTCTTT. The full variable domain, rest sourced from reference TRBV30 and TRBJ1-1, is SQTIHQWPATLVQPVGSPLSLECTVEGTSNPNLYWYRQAAGRGLQLLFYSVGIGQISSEVPQNLSASRPQDRQFILSSKKLLLSDSGFYLCAWSRAVQSIEAFFGQGTRLTVV.

The CDR3 reads CASTGGGRTYEQYF. The DNA for the CDR3 is TGTGCCAGCACAGGGGGGGGGAGGACCTACGAGCAGTACTTC. The chain uses TRBV2 and TRBJ2-7; D may be TRBD1 or TRBD2 (7 bases each). CDR3 length: 14 residues. V lost 7 bases and J lost 2, with 15 bases in between. Germline V gene data show CDR1 as SNHLY and CDR2 as FYNNEI.